The 8 T cell receptor beta chains listed next were all sequenced from one sample in a study of metastatic and nonmetastatic thyroid tumors. TCRdb reprocessed the PCR reads via MiXCR. This table holds 35,000 to 50,000 clones, around 4% found once. Before thyroid surgery, none of the patients had received any treatment. Specimen: blood. Receptors originate from a female donor with papillary thyroid cancer or a benign thyroid nodule (not recorded which). Some clones in this sample may be carry-over from other donors' samples.

This clone was seen repeatedly, ten times or more. The CDR3 nucleotides are TGTGCCAGCAGTTTACAGCGGTATCAGCCCCAGCATTTT. Translation: CASSLQRYQPQHF. V and J are TRBV12-3 or TRBV12-4 and TRBJ1-5; no clear D. Deletions cut 2 bases from V and 5 bases from J, with 7 bases between. The CDR3 is 13 amino acids.

The table lists this clone with many counts. The chain couples TRBV3-1 to TRBJ2-7; D is uncertain. Germline CDR1 is LGHDT and CDR2 is YNNKEL (reference sequence). The CDR3 covers 13 residues. V lost 0 bases and J 3 bases, leaving 6 bases between the germline ends. CDR3 amino acids: CASSQEKGYEQYF. For the CDR3, the DNA is TGTGCCAGCAGCCAAGAGAAAGGCTACGAGCAGTACTTC.

This clone was counted many times. This rearrangement joins TRBV19 to TRBJ2-1; 7 positions agree with TRBD2. This CDR3 has 15 residues. Per the germline V gene, CDR1 is LNHDA and CDR2 is SQIVND (reference sequence). The V and J ends lost 5 bases and 6 bases, in that order; junction bases with no gene match: 10. The CDR3 nucleotides read TGTGCCAGTAGTCGAGCGGGATTGTTTGGCAATGAGCAGTTCTTC. This sequence encodes CASSRAGLFGNEQFF.

This clone was detected many times. The chain uses TRBV12-3 or TRBV12-4 and TRBJ1-1, with unresolved D. Trimming cost V 9 bases and J 1 base, with 12 bases left between them. The CDR3 length is 13 residues. In DNA form, the CDR3 reads TGTGCCAGTATGACGGTCGGGAACACTGAAGCTTTCTTT. It specifies CASMTVGNTEAFF.

This clone was detected ten times or more. The chain combines TRBV28 with TRBJ1-1, with a weak D call TRBD1 (5 bases). The V end was cut by 7 bases, the J end by 5 bases, with 17 bases between. This CDR3 contains 14 residues. CDR1 is MDHEN, CDR2 SYDVKM, per germline. The CDR3, as DNA: TGTGCCAGCATTATAGGCCAGGGTGGGACTGAAGCTTTCTTT. Translating gives CASIIGQGGTEAFF.

Concerning this clone: At one boundary the junction diverges from the germline segment, which might be a read error. The gene calls are TRBV27 and TRBJ2-2; TRBD2 is a possible D gene (5 bases). The CDR3 totals 11 residues. Germline assignment: CDR1 MNHEY and CDR2 SMNVEV (reference sequence). CDR3 sequence (DNA): TGTGCCAGCAGATTATACGGGGAGCTGTTCTTT. It translates to CASRLYGELFF.

In this sample, this clone turned up many times. This sequence joins TRBV20-1 and TRBJ1-1; D gene uncertain. Germline CDR1 and CDR2: DFQATT and SNEGSKA (reference sequence). Between the trimmed V and J ends, which lost 3 bases and 1 base, there was a span of 12 bases. The CDR3 sequence is 14 residues long. CDR3 amino acids: CSASNRGWNTEAFF. The DNA for the CDR3 is TGCAGTGCTAGCAATCGGGGATGGAACACTGAAGCTTTCTTT.

This clone was detected only a few times. The V and J genes are TRBV6-2 or TRBV6-3 and TRBJ2-3; D uncertain. This CDR3 is 14 amino acids long. The germline V and J ends were trimmed by 2 bases and 6 bases, with 12 bases remaining between them. The V gene's germline CDR1 is MNHEY and CDR2 SVGEGT. DNA for the CDR3: TGTGCCAGCAGTTACGAAGGGCCTAGGGATACGCAGTATTTT. Protein sequence: CASSYEGPRDTQYF.